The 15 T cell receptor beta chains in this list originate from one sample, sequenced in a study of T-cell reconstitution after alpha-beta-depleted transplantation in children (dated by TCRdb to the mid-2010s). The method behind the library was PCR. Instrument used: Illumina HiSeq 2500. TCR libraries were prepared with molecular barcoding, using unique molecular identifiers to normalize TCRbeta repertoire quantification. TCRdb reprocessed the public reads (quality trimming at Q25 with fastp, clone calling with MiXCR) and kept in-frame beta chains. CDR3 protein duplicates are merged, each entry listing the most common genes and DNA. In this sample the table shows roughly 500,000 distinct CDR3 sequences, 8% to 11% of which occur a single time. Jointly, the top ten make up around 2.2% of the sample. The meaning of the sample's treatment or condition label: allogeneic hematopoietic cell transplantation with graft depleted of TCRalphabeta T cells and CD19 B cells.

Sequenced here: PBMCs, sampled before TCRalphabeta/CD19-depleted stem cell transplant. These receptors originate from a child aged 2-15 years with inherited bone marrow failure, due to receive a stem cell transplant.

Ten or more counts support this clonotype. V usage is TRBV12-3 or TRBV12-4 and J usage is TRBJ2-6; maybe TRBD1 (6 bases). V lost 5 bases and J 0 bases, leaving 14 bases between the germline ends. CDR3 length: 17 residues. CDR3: CASSANRALSGANVLTF. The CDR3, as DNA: TGTGCCAGCAGTGCGAACAGGGCCCTCTCTGGGGCCAACGTCCTGACTTTC.

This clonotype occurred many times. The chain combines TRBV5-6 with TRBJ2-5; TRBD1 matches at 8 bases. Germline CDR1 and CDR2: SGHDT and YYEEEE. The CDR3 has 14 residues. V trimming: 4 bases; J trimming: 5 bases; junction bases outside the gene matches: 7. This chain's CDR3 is CASSARGRVETQYF. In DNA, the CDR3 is TGTGCCAGCAGCGCCAGGGGGCGCGTGGAGACCCAGTACTTC.

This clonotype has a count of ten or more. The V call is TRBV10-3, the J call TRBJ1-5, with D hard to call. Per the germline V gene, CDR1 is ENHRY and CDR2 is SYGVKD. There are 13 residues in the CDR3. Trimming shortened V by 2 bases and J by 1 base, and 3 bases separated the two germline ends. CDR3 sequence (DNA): TGTGCCATCAGTGAGGCGAGCAATCAGCCCCAGCATTTT. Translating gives CAISEASNQPQHF.

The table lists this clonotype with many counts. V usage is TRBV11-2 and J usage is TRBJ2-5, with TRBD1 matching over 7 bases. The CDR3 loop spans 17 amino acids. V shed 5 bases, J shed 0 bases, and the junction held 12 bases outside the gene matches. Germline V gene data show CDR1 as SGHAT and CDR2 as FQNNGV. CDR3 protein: CASSHRRDSLYQETQYF. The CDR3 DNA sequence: TGTGCCAGCAGCCATCGCCGGGACAGCCTGTACCAAGAGACCCAGTACTTC.

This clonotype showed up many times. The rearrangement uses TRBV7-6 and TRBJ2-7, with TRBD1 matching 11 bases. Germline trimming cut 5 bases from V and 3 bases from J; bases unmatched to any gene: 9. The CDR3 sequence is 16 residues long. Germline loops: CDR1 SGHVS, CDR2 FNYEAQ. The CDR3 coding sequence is TGTGCCAGCAGCGGGACAGGGGGAGCGGGCGGCTACGAGCAGTACTTC. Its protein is CASSGTGGAGGYEQYF.

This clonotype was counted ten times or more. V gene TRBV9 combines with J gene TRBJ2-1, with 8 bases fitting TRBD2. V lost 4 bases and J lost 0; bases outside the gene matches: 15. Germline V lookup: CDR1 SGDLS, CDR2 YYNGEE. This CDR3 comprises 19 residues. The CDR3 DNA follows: TGTGCCAGCAGCTACACAGGGCTAAGCGGGAGCAACTCCTACAATGAGCAGTTCTTC. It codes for CASSYTGLSGSNSYNEQFF.

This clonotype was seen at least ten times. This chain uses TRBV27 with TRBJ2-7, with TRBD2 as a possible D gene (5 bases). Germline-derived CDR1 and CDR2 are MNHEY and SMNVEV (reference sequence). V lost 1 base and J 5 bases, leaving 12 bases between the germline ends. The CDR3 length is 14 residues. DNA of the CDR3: TGTGCCAGCAGTTTATATTTCGGGGTCCACGAGCAGTACTTC. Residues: CASSLYFGVHEQYF.

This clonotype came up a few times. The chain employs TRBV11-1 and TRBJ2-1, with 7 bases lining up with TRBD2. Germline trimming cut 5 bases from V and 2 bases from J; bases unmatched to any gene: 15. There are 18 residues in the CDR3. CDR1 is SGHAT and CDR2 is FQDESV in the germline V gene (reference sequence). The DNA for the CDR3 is TGTGCCAGCAGCATACTTAGCGGGTCCATAGCGGCCTACAATGAGCAGTTCTTC. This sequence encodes CASSILSGSIAAYNEQFF.

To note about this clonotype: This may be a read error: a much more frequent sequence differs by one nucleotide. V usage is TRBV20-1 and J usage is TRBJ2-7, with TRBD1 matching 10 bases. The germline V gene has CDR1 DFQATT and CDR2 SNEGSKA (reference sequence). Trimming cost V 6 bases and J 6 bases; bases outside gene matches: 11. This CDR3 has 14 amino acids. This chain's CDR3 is CSAEPGQGRCEQYF. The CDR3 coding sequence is TGCAGTGCAGAGCCGGGACAGGGGCGTTGCGAGCAGTACTTC.

CDR3 sequence reads: CASRPPSYNEQFF. CDR3 bases: TGTGCCAGCAGGCCCCCGTCCTACAATGAGCAGTTCTTC. J is TRBJ2-1 and V is TRBV27; D not resolved. The CDR3 contains 13 residues. V dropped 6 bases and J dropped 1 base, with 7 bases sitting between them. The V gene's germline CDR1 is MNHEY and CDR2 SMNVEV (reference sequence).

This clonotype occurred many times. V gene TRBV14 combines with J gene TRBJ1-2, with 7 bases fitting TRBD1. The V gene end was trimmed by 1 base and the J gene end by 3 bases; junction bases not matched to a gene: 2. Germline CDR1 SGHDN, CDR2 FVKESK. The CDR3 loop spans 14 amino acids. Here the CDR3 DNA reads TGTGCCAGCAGCCAAGGGCAGGGGGACTATGGCTACACCTTC. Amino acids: CASSQGQGDYGYTF.

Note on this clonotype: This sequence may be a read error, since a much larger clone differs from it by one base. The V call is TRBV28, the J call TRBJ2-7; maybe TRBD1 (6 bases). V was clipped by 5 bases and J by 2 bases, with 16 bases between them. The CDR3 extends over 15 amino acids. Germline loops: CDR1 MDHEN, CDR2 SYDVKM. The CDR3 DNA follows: TGTGCCAGCAGTGTAAGTTACAGGGTAACCTACGAGCAGTACTTC. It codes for CASSVSYRVTYEQYF.

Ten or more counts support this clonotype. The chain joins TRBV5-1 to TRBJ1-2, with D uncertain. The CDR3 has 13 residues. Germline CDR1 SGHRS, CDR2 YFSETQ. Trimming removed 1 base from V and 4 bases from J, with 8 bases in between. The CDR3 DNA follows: TGCGCCAGCAGCTTGAAGGGATTCTATGGCTACACCTTC. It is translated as CASSLKGFYGYTF.

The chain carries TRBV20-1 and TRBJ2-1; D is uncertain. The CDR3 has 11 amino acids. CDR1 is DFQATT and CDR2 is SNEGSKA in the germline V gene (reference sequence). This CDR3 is CSRRAYNEQFF. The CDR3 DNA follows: TGCAGCCGCCGGGCCTACAATGAGCAGTTCTTC.

The CDR3 coding sequence is TGTGCCAGCAGTTTAATAGTAGCGGGACCCTACGAGCAGTACTTC. It yields the protein CASSLIVAGPYEQYF. The V and J genes are TRBV27 and TRBJ2-7; 8 bases agree with TRBD2. Germline V gene data show CDR1 as MNHEY and CDR2 as SMNVEV (reference sequence). V was clipped by 2 bases and J by 2 bases; unmatched bases: 5. This CDR3 is built from 15 residues.